These T cell receptor beta chains were read from a single sample in a study of blood T cell repertoires in COVID-19. The data were produced by immunoSEQ multiplex PCR, yet TCRdb's version contains in-frame clones alone and is incomplete. The sample records roughly 63,000 clones, roughly 74% being singletons. Material: peripheral blood. Receptor source: a woman aged 80 or older with acute or convalescent COVID-19. Both conserved end residues are part of each CDR3. D genes are given only for firm matches. Clone size, where shown, is once, few, many, or a class for clones that have expanded.

size	V	J	D	CDR3	DNA
few	TRBV7-2	TRBJ1-1	.	CASSLASGPNTEAFF	TGTGCCAGCAGCTTAGCGTCAGGGCCGAACACTGAAGCTTTCTTT
once	TRBV6-5	TRBJ1-1	TRBD1	CASSYLLTGGNTEAFF	TGTGCCAGCAGTTACTTATTGACAGGGGGCAACACTGAAGCTTTCTTT
.	TRBV7-2	TRBJ2-7	.	CASSSLSGFGDYEQYF	TGTGCCAGCAGCTCCTTAAGCGGGTTCGGCGATTACGAGCAGTACTTC
.	TRBV19	TRBJ2-7	.	CATSGAGVPHYEQYF	TGTGCCACCTCAGGGGCAGGGGTCCCCCACTACGAGCAGTACTTC
many	TRBV7-3	TRBJ2-7	.	CASSLRVSGSYEQYF	TGTGCCAGCAGCCTACGAGTCTCAGGAAGCTACGAGCAGTACTTC
.	TRBV7-3	TRBJ2-1	TRBD2	CASSLKPGGNEQFF	TGTGCCAGCAGCTTAAAGCCGGGAGGGAATGAGCAGTTCTTC
.	TRBV29-1	TRBJ1-2	TRBD1	CSVDGTGGGGYTF	TGCAGCGTTGATGGGACAGGGGGTGGTGGCTACACCTTC
.	TRBV5-1	TRBJ2-7	TRBD1	CASSFTGGSYEQYF	TGCGCCAGCAGCTTCACAGGGGGCTCCTACGAGCAGTACTTC
.	TRBV3-1/TRBV3-2	TRBJ1-2	.	CASSRPIGAGNYGYTF	TGTGCCAGCAGCCGTCCTATAGGGGCAGGCAATTATGGCTACACCTTC
.	TRBV6-1	TRBJ1-3	TRBD1	CASSGGQGLSGNTIYF	TGTGCCAGCAGTGGGGGACAGGGCCTCTCTGGAAACACCATATATTTT
.	TRBV7-6	TRBJ2-5	TRBD2	CASSLGGLAGGETQYF	TGTGCCAGCAGCTTAGGGGGACTAGCGGGAGGCGAGACCCAGTACTTC
.	TRBV3-1/TRBV3-2	TRBJ1-3	TRBD1	CASSHRQGVKDGNTIYF	TGTGCCAGCAGCCATAGACAGGGGGTAAAGGATGGAAACACCATATATTTT
.	TRBV5-1	TRBJ2-3	.	CASSLSGTQYF	TGCGCCAGCAGCTTGTCCGGTACGCAGTATTTT
once	TRBV6-5	TRBJ2-7	.	CASSYGRGDYEQYF	TGTGCCAGCAGTTACGGCAGGGGCGACTACGAGCAGTACTTC
.	TRBV19	TRBJ1-2	TRBD1	CASSSGTGGNYGYTF	TGTGCCAGTAGTTCAGGGACAGGGGGCAACTATGGCTACACCTTC
.	TRBV7-2	TRBJ2-7	TRBD2	CASSPDALAGAYEQYF	TGTGCCAGCAGCCCCGACGCCCTAGCGGGGGCCTACGAGCAGTACTTC
few	TRBV2	TRBJ2-5	TRBD2	CASSGGAAGGSLETQYF	TGTGCCAGCAGTGGCGGGGCGGCGGGAGGTTCGCTGGAGACCCAGTACTTC
.	TRBV24-1	TRBJ1-3	.	CATSVTGGNTIYF	TGTGCCACCAGTGTCACCGGTGGAAACACCATATATTTT
.	TRBV7-3	TRBJ2-7	TRBD2	CASSFRTSYEQYF	TGTGCCAGCAGCTTTCGGACTAGCTACGAGCAGTACTTC
.	TRBV6-6	TRBJ1-2	.	CASSINRRADGYTF	TGTGCCAGCAGCATTAACCGGAGGGCGGATGGCTACACCTTC
.	TRBV19	TRBJ1-1	TRBD1	CASRTWTGTMNTEAFF	TGTGCCAGTAGAACTTGGACAGGGACAATGAACACTGAAGCTTTCTTT
.	TRBV11-2	TRBJ2-7	TRBD2	CASSDPGTSGSYEQYF	TGTGCCAGCAGCGACCCCGGGACTAGCGGATCCTACGAGCAGTACTTC
.	TRBV28	TRBJ2-7	.	CASNNPYEQYF	TGTGCCAGCAATAATCCCTACGAGCAGTACTTC
.	TRBV11-2	TRBJ2-6	TRBD1	CASSEGQGVGANVLTF	TGTGCCAGCAGCGAGGGACAGGGAGTTGGGGCCAACGTCCTGACTTTC
.	TRBV6-5	TRBJ2-1	TRBD2	CASSYYASGEQFF	TGTGCCAGCAGTTACTACGCTAGCGGGGAGCAGTTCTTC
.	TRBV6-1	TRBJ2-1	.	CASSEAPSGRSYNEQFF	TGTGCCAGCAGTGAAGCTCCGTCGGGAAGATCCTACAATGAGCAGTTCTTC
.	TRBV28	TRBJ2-5	.	CASRGPGLGSQYF	TGTGCCAGCAGGGGTCCAGGGCTCGGGTCCCAGTACTTC
.	TRBV19	TRBJ2-7	TRBD2	CASSNVGGTYEQYF	TGTGCCAGTAGTAACGTCGGGGGGACCTACGAGCAGTACTTC
many	TRBV11-2	TRBJ1-5	.	CASSLDRGGNQPQHF	TGTGCCAGCAGCTTAGACAGGGGAGGCAATCAGCCCCAGCATTTT
once	TRBV7-9	TRBJ2-5	.	CASRSRWERGETQYF	TGTGCCAGCAGATCCCGGTGGGAGAGAGGAGAGACCCAGTACTTC
.	TRBV30	TRBJ1-5	.	CAWSVRVGRAMGQPQHF	TGTGCCTGGAGTGTACGTGTCGGCAGAGCCATGGGCCAGCCCCAGCATTTT
once	TRBV19	TRBJ1-4	.	CASSIGEGVLFF	TGTGCCAGTAGTATCGGAGAGGGGGTACTGTTTTTT
.	TRBV28	TRBJ2-1	TRBD2	CASSFPSGRAHEQFF	TGTGCCAGCAGTTTCCCTAGCGGGAGGGCCCATGAGCAGTTCTTC
.	TRBV21-1	TRBJ2-5	.	CASSSGRETQYF	TGTGCCAGCAGCTCAGGGCGAGAGACCCAGTACTTC
.	TRBV6-5	TRBJ1-6	.	CASPRTDNSPLHF	TGTGCCAGCCCACGGACTGATAATTCACCCCTCCACTTT
.	TRBV4-3	TRBJ1-2	.	CASSQDREGSYGYTF	TGCGCCAGCAGCCAAGATCGGGAAGGCAGCTATGGCTACACCTTC
once	TRBV7-8	TRBJ1-5	.	CASSFRGPSNQPQHF	TGTGCCAGCAGCTTTAGGGGTCCTAGCAATCAGCCCCAGCATTTT
.	TRBV7-2	TRBJ2-2	.	CASSQEIAANTGELFF	TGTGCCAGCAGCCAGGAAATAGCGGCGAACACCGGGGAGCTGTTTTTT
.	TRBV30	TRBJ1-5	.	CACSGGNNQPQHF	TGTGCCTGCTCGGGAGGAAACAATCAGCCCCAGCATTTT
.	TRBV11-3	TRBJ2-2	.	CASSLDGSTGELFF	TGTGCCAGCAGCTTAGACGGGTCGACCGGGGAGCTGTTTTTT
.	TRBV5-1	TRBJ1-1	.	CAPRLLGAGAGDTEAFF	TGCGCCCCCCGCTTGCTGGGGGCAGGGGCGGGGGACACTGAAGCTTTCTTT
.	TRBV6-6	TRBJ1-4	TRBD1	CASRPGQNNEKLFF	TGTGCCAGCAGGCCGGGACAGAATAATGAAAAACTGTTTTTT
.	TRBV5-4	TRBJ2-3	TRBD2	CASSSASGRAVADTQYF	TGTGCCAGCAGCTCCGCTAGCGGGAGGGCCGTCGCAGATACGCAGTATTTT
.	TRBV12-3/TRBV12-4	TRBJ2-5	TRBD1	CASSWDSQETQYF	TGTGCCAGCAGTTGGGACAGCCAAGAGACCCAGTACTTC
.	TRBV7-9	TRBJ1-5	.	CASGALTGWDQPQHF	TGTGCCAGCGGCGCACTGACAGGCTGGGATCAGCCCCAGCATTTT
.	TRBV15	TRBJ2-7	TRBD2	CATSRGDLAGASYEQYF	TGTGCCACCAGCAGAGGGGATTTAGCGGGAGCCTCCTACGAGCAGTACTTC
.	TRBV5-1	TRBJ1-5	TRBD1	CASSQGQGGQPQHF	TGCGCCAGCAGCCAGGGACAGGGGGGTCAGCCCCAGCATTTT
.	TRBV19	TRBJ2-1	.	CASSIQGWNNEQFF	TGTGCCAGTAGTATTCAGGGGTGGAACAATGAGCAGTTCTTC
.	TRBV20-1	TRBJ1-1	.	CSAFRDTEAFF	TGCAGTGCTTTTCGGGACACTGAAGCTTTCTTT